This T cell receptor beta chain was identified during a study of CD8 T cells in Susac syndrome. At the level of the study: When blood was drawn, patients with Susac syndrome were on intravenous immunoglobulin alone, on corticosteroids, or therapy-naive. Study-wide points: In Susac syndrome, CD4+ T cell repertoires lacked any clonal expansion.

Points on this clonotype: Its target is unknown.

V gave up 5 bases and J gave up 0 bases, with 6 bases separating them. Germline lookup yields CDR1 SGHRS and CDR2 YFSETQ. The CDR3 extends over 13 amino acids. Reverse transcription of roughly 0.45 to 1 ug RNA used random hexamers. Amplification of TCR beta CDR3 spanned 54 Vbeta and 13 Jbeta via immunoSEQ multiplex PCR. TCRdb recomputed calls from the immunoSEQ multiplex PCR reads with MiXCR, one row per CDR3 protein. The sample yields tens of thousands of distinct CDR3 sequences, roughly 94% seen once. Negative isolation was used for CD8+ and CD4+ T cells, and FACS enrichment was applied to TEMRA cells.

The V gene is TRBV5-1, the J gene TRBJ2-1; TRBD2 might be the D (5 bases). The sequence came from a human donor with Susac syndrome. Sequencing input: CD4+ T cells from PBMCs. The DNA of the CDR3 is TGCGCCAGCAGGACTACCTCCTACAATGAGCAGTTCTTC. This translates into CASRTTSYNEQFF.